One and the same sample provided the 26 T cell receptor beta chains below, sequenced in a study of CD8 T cells in ankylosing spondylitis. No cognate antigen is known for these TCRs. Study results and limitations: A motif of roughly 8 highly homologous TCR beta variants was seen as apparently characteristic of ankylosing spondylitis blood.

TCRdb re-derived calls from the 5' RACE reads in MiXCR, one entry per CDR3 protein. In the table there are 350,000 or so distinct CDR3 sequences, approximately 8% of which are singletons. Input material: blood, either unsorted or a sorted T cell fraction (not recorded which). The receptor source for this set is a male donor with ankylosing spondylitis.

The CDR3 region has the DNA TGTGCCAGCTCACCCATGGGGTCTCTCGGTGAGCAGTTCTTC. Amino acids: CASSPMGSLGEQFF. V gene TRBV18 combines with J gene TRBJ2-1; D is unclear. V shed 3 bases and J shed 9 bases, with 15 bases lying between them. CDR3 length equals 14 residues. Germline V gene lookup returns CDR1 KGHSH and CDR2 LQKENI.

The rearrangement links TRBV9 to TRBJ2-3; D perhaps matches TRBD2 (5 bases). Deletions cut 0 bases from V and 5 bases from J, with 19 bases between. Per the germline V gene, CDR1 is SGDLS and CDR2 is YYNGEE. There are 17 residues in the CDR3. CDR3 residues: CASSVAAGRRSVDTQYF. The CDR3 DNA reads TGTGCCAGCAGCGTAGCCGCGGGTCGGCGAAGTGTAGATACGCAGTATTTT. Looking up the rest from reference TRBV9 and TRBJ2-3 gives the full variable domain: DSGVTQTPKHLITATGQRVTLRCSPRSGDLSVYWYQQSLDQGLQFLIQYYNGEERAKGNILERFSAQQFPDLHSELNLSSLELGDSALYFCASSVAAGRRSVDTQYFGPGTRLTVL.

This clonotype has more than one count but fewer than ten. The chain links TRBV11-2 to TRBJ1-3; D is ambiguous. Trimming removed 5 bases at V and 4 bases at J, with 12 bases between. The germline V gene has CDR1 SGHAT and CDR2 FQNNGV. The CDR3 sequence is 14 residues long. The CDR3, as DNA: TGTGCCAGCAGCACGACCCGAGGAGGAAACACCATATATTTT. Protein: CASSTTRGGNTIYF.

This clonotype has ten or more counts. CDR3 coding DNA: TGTGCCAGCAGAATCCTTAGTGGTGGGGCCAACGTCCTGACTTTC. This translates into CASRILSGGANVLTF. The chain carries TRBV12-3 or TRBV12-4 and TRBJ2-6; no clear D. V dropped 6 bases and J dropped 3 bases, with 12 bases sitting between them. CDR3 length: 15 amino acids.

This clonotype has a count of ten or more. The chain joins TRBV20-1 to TRBJ1-2; D is unresolved. This CDR3 region has 11 residues. Germline V gene lookup returns CDR1 DFQATT and CDR2 SNEGSKA (reference sequence). This CDR3 reads CAEEQNYGYTF. CDR3 coding DNA: TGCGCAGAGGAGCAGAACTATGGCTACACCTTC.

This chain uses TRBV9 with TRBJ2-3, with 9 bases that match TRBD1. V trimming: 4 bases; J trimming: 3 bases; junction bases outside the gene matches: 9. Germline-derived CDR1 and CDR2 are SGDLS and YYNGEE. The CDR3 is 16 residues long. CDR3 sequence reads: CASSSSGDRVTDTQYF. CDR3 DNA sequence: TGTGCCAGCAGCTCCAGCGGGGACAGGGTAACAGATACGCAGTATTTT.

This clonotype was counted only a few times. The chain employs TRBV4-2 and TRBJ2-1; TRBD2 is a possible D gene (5 bases). Germline CDR1 reads LGHNA; CDR2 reads YNFKEQ. Trimming removed 4 bases from V and 5 bases from J, with 12 bases in between. This CDR3 contains 14 residues. CDR3 in DNA: TGTGCCAGCAGCCCCCTTACCGGGGACAATGAGCAGTTCTTC. Its protein is CASSPLTGDNEQFF.

This clonotype was counted ten times or more. This chain joins TRBV20-1 and TRBJ2-1; D might be TRBD2 (5 bases). The CDR3 contains 13 residues. Trimming shortened V by 3 bases and J by 3 bases, and 9 bases separated the two germline ends. Per germline, CDR1 DFQATT and CDR2 SNEGSKA (reference sequence). CDR3 sequence (DNA): TGCAGTGCTAGTAAGCGGTACTACAATGAGCAGTTCTTC. It specifies CSASKRYYNEQFF.

This clonotype was picked up many times. The chain recombines TRBV29-1 with TRBJ2-3, with 8 bases that match TRBD1. Trimming removed 4 bases from V and 3 bases from J; junction bases left unmatched: 6. From germline, CDR1 is SQVTM and CDR2 ANQGSEA. This CDR3 has 14 residues. The CDR3 nucleotides read TGCAGCGTTGCGCAGGGGGCTTTTACAGATACGCAGTATTTT. Translating gives CSVAQGAFTDTQYF.

The chain has TRBV12-3 or TRBV12-4 and TRBJ2-3; maybe TRBD1 (5 bases). The V and J ends lost 3 bases and 2 bases respectively, with 15 bases between them. The CDR3 length is 16 residues. The CDR3, as DNA: TGTGCCAGCAGTTTTCAGCCCTGGGGCTCCACAGATACGCAGTATTTT. It yields the protein CASSFQPWGSTDTQYF.

This clonotype was seen at least ten times. The rearrangement links TRBV3-1 to TRBJ2-1; TRBD2 matches 13 bases. Trimming at V came to 2 bases and at J to 4 bases, leaving 8 bases not matched to a gene. The CDR3 covers 18 residues. Germline CDR1 and CDR2: LGHDT and YNNKEL (reference sequence). CDR3 amino acids: CASSQLQPGLAGYNEQFF. The CDR3 nucleotides read TGTGCCAGCAGCCAACTCCAACCGGGACTAGCGGGGTACAATGAGCAGTTCTTC.

Here the CDR3 DNA reads TGTGCCAGCAGCTTGAGACGCGGGCAGGGCGTAGAGACCCAGTACTTC. This gives the protein CASSLRRGQGVETQYF. The V call is TRBV5-5, the J call TRBJ2-5; D could derive from TRBD1 or TRBD2 (5 bases each). From germline, CDR1 is SGHKS and CDR2 YYEKEE (reference sequence). This CDR3 contains 16 residues. V lost 1 base to trimming and J lost 4 bases, with 17 bases between them.

This clonotype was found many times. J is TRBJ2-3 and V is TRBV12-3 or TRBV12-4; tentatively, D is TRBD2 (5 bases). V was cut by 0 bases and J by 1 base, with 8 bases left in between. The CDR3 consists of 15 residues. Here the CDR3 reads CASSLAGVGTDTQYF. The CDR3 DNA reads as TGTGCCAGCAGTTTAGCGGGAGTGGGCACAGATACGCAGTATTTT.

Written as DNA, the CDR3 is TGTGCCAGCAGCTCCGGGTCTAAACTGTTTTTT. Its translation is CASSSGSKLFF. This rearrangement joins TRBV12-3 or TRBV12-4 to TRBJ1-4; D ambiguous. The CDR3 consists of 11 residues. Trimming cost V 6 bases and J 11 bases, with 10 bases left between them.

This chain connects TRBV20-1 to TRBJ2-1, with 11 positions matching TRBD2. The CDR3 is 15 amino acids. The germline V gene encodes CDR1 DFQATT and CDR2 SNEGSKA (reference sequence). V shed 0 bases, J shed 7 bases, and the junction held 5 bases outside the gene matches. The CDR3 DNA reads as TGCAGTGCTAGAGACGCCGGGACTAGCGGAAATGAGCAGTTCTTC. Its translation is CSARDAGTSGNEQFF.

This clonotype has a count of ten or more. The V call is TRBV10-3, the J call TRBJ2-7; TRBD2 matches at 9 bases. Germline lookup yields CDR1 ENHRY and CDR2 SYGVKD. Germline trimming cut 2 bases from V and 4 bases from J; bases unmatched to any gene: 6. The CDR3 runs to 15 residues. CDR3 sequence: CAISERTSAEYEQYF. CDR3 nucleotide sequence: TGTGCCATCAGTGAGAGGACTAGCGCCGAATACGAGCAGTACTTC.

This clonotype was seen ten or more times. In nucleotides, the CDR3 is TGCGCCAGCAGCCAAGATCGGTGGGGGAACACCGGGGAGCTGTTTTTT. Protein sequence: CASSQDRWGNTGELFF. The V and J genes are TRBV4-1 and TRBJ2-2; no firm D call. Trimming pared 0 bases from V and 1 base from J, leaving 9 bases between. The CDR3 sequence is 16 residues long. CDR1 and CDR2 (germline): MGHRA, YSYEKL.

This clonotype was observed a few times. The V and J genes are TRBV29-1 and TRBJ2-7; 7 nucleotides align to TRBD1. V was clipped by 4 bases and J by 4 bases; unmatched bases: 19. Germline V gene data show CDR1 as SQVTM and CDR2 as ANQGSEA. The CDR3 length is 17 residues. In DNA form, the CDR3 reads TGCAGCGTTGGGCTCCCCCGCGCGACAGGGCTTTCTTACGAGCAGTACTTC. This sequence encodes CSVGLPRATGLSYEQYF.

V and J are TRBV7-2 and TRBJ2-3; 7 bases are shared with TRBD2. Germline V lookup: CDR1 SGHTA, CDR2 FQGNSA. Trimming took 2 bases from V and 2 from J; bases not matched to a gene: 4. This CDR3 is 15 amino acids long. The CDR3 DNA follows: TGTGCCAGCAGCTTACCCGCGGGAGCCACAGATACGCAGTATTTT. Translation gives CASSLPAGATDTQYF.

V is TRBV27 and J is TRBJ2-5; TRBD2 is a possible D gene (6 bases). The CDR3 spans 13 residues. Per germline, CDR1 MNHEY and CDR2 SMNVEV (reference sequence). Trimming took off 2 bases at V and 6 bases at J, with 10 bases between the two ends. CDR3 in DNA: TGTGCCAGCAGTTTACAGGGAGGAAAGACCCAGTACTTC. This codes for CASSLQGGKTQYF.

This clonotype was seen at least ten times. The chain recombines TRBV4-1 with TRBJ2-7, with D unresolved. The CDR3 loop spans 13 amino acids. Trimming took 1 base from V and 6 from J, leaving 10 bases between them. The germline V gene encodes CDR1 MGHRA and CDR2 YSYEKL. The CDR3 region is CASSQGAVGEQYF. DNA of the CDR3: TGCGCCAGCAGCCAAGGGGCCGTAGGCGAGCAGTACTTC.

The V and J genes are TRBV5-1 and TRBJ2-1; possible D gene TRBD1, 5 bases. This CDR3 comprises 15 residues. V was pared by 4 bases and J by 4 bases, with 15 bases between. Germline CDR1 is SGHRS and CDR2 is YFSETQ. CDR3 sequence (DNA): TGCGCCAGCAGCCCACGGTTGCAGGGATACAATGAGCAGTTCTTC. This encodes CASSPRLQGYNEQFF. Combining the CDR3 with reference TRBV5-1 and TRBJ2-1 gives the whole variable domain KAGVTQTPRYLIKTRGQQVTLSCSPISGHRSVSWYQQTPGQGLQFLFEYFSETQRNKGNFPGRFSGRQFSNSRSEMNVSTLELGDSALYLCASSPRLQGYNEQFFGPGTRLTVL.

This clonotype was observed at least ten times. The chain combines TRBV7-6 with TRBJ2-5; TRBD2 matches 8 bases. The CDR3 contains 17 residues. Germline assignment: CDR1 SGHVS and CDR2 FNYEAQ. Germline trimming cut 2 bases from V and 5 bases from J; bases unmatched to any gene: 13. CDR3 region: CASSLSSGSVRVETQYF. The CDR3 DNA reads as TGTGCCAGCAGCTTAAGCAGCGGGAGCGTTAGAGTGGAGACCCAGTACTTC.

The sample holds a few counts of this clonotype. The V gene is TRBV7-8, the J gene TRBJ2-7; 7 bases fit TRBD1. The V gene end was trimmed by 5 bases and the J gene end by 3 bases; junction bases not matched to a gene: 13. The CDR3 totals 16 residues. CDR1 and CDR2 from the germline V gene are SGHVS and FQNEAQ. CDR3 in amino acids: CASSVRQGGLLYEQYF. The CDR3 DNA reads TGTGCCAGCAGCGTGAGACAGGGCGGTTTGCTCTACGAGCAGTACTTC.

The V gene is TRBV6-1, the J gene TRBJ1-4; TRBD1 aligns across 9 bases. With 8 bases clipped from V and 7 bases from J, the junction kept 11 bases outside the gene matches. CDR3 size: 15 residues. The germline gives CDR1 MNHNS, CDR2 SASEGT. In nucleotides, the CDR3 is TGTGCCAGCTTACCCTCGGGGACAGGGTCTGAAAAACTGTTTTTT. As protein: CASLPSGTGSEKLFF.

The chain employs TRBV18 and TRBJ1-2; possibly TRBD1 for D (5 bases). The ends were cut back, 2 bases at V and 2 bases at J, with 9 bases in the middle. The CDR3 covers 14 residues. Germline V gene lookup returns CDR1 KGHSH and CDR2 LQKENI. The CDR3 is CASSPENRNYGYTF. DNA of the CDR3: TGTGCCAGCTCACCAGAGAACAGGAACTATGGCTACACCTTC.